The T cell receptor beta chain described here comes from a study of identical twins. Unique molecular identifiers were present on the cDNA, which also gained a universal primer site by template switching. TCRdb processed the 5' RACE reads anew with MiXCR; each CDR3 protein has one entry. The profile shows 300,000 to 350,000 distinct CDR3 sequences, 9% to 15% of them singletons. This CDR3 region has 15 residues. This sample also appeared in a second study, on yellow fever vaccine responses in identical twins. That study adds: Twins' vaccine T cell response reportedly gave the appearance of partial convergence and partial personalization.

This chain joins TRBV21-1 and TRBJ2-7. TRBV21-1 is a pseudogene segment. The sequenced material came from CD8+ T cells sorted from blood. This receptor was taken from a woman younger than 35 in good health. The CDR3 loop reads CASSNRHHSGYEQYF. As DNA, the CDR3 is TGTGCCAGCAGCAACCGACATCATTCGGGCTACGAGCAGTACTTC.